This T cell receptor beta chain is from a study of shared clonotypes between healthy human individuals. Broader study findings: Generally, naive subsets came out with larger estimated richness than memory subsets.

This CDR3 is 15 amino acids long. Trimming at V came to 2 bases and at J to 3 bases, leaving 6 bases not matched to a gene. CDR1 is MNHEY and CDR2 is SMNVEV in the germline V gene (reference sequence). Genomic DNA of every subset was divided equally among multiple immunoSEQ plates. In the study's own analysis: From ImmunoSEQ came sequences covering only the junction and carrying no quality scores, so filtering differed. Assay used: immunoSEQ multiplex PCR; TCRdb lists only in-frame clones, some missing. The D gene and trimming were derived from the DNA, and the V and J assignments and clone size from that table. The sample has approximately 100,000 clones; about 66% are singletons. This clone occurred once. What it binds is not known.

This rearrangement joins TRBV27 to TRBJ1-1; 7 nucleotides match TRBD1. What was sequenced was memory CD8+ T cells sorted from blood. This sample's subset: CD45RO+ cells pooled with CCR7-negative TemRA cells. This sequence originates from a woman under 40 in good health. The CDR3 nucleotides read TGTGCCAGCAGTTTACTGGGCAGGGGGGACACTGAAGCTTTCTTT. Its translation: CASSLLGRGDTEAFF.